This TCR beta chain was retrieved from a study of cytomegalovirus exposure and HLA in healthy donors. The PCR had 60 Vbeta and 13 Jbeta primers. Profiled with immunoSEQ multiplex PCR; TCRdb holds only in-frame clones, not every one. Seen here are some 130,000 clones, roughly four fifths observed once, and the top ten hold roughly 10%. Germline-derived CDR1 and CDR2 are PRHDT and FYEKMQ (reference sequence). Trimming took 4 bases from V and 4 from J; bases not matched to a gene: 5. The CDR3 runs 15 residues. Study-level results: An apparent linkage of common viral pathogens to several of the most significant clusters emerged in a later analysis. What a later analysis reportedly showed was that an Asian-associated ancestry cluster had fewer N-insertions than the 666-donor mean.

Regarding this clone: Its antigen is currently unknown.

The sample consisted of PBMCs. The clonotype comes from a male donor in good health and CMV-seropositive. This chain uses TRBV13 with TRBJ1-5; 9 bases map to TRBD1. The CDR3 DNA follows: TGTGCCAGCAGCTCCACCGGGACAGGGAATCAGCCCCAGCATTTT. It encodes CASSSTGTGNQPQHF.